A selection of T cell receptor beta chains follows, all from one sample in a study of blood T cells in healthy people across ages. TCRdb re-analysed the 5' RACE reads in MiXCR, keeping a single row per CDR3 protein. In the table there are approximately 730,000 distinct CDR3 sequences, 40% to 65% of which are singletons. Sequenced sample: blood. These receptors all come from a man aged 80 or over in good health. The CDR3 runs from the conserved cysteine through the conserved F or W. A D gene is named only where the DNA matches it firmly. The size of a clone is reported for some rows only, either as once, few or many, or as a class for expanded clones.

size	J	D	V	CDR3	DNA
.	TRBJ2-7	TRBD2	TRBV14	CASKLAGPYEQYF	TGTGCCAGCAAACTAGCGGGGCCTTACGAGCAGTACTTC
few	TRBJ2-3	TRBD2	TRBV10-3	CAISDAAGGAPHTDTQYF	TGTGCCATCAGTGATGCGGCGGGAGGGGCCCCACACACAGATACGCAGTATTTT
.	TRBJ2-7	.	TRBV12-5	CASDLRGNWYEQYF	TGTGCTAGTGACCTTCGGGGGAACTGGTACGAGCAGTACTTC
few	TRBJ2-3	TRBD2	TRBV12-3/TRBV12-4	CASRRTSGSQDTQYF	TGTGCCAGCAGAAGGACTAGCGGGAGTCAGGATACGCAGTATTTT
.	TRBJ2-7	.	TRBV27	CASSLVGVGLYEQYF	TGTGCCAGCAGTCTAGTCGGGGTAGGGCTATACGAGCAGTACTTC
.	TRBJ2-6	TRBD2	TRBV28	CATGLTSGSSGANVLTF	TGTGCCACCGGCCTAACTAGCGGGAGTTCTGGGGCCAACGTCCTGACTTTC
.	TRBJ2-7	.	TRBV7-8	CPSSLVAGSSYEQYF	TGTCCCAGCAGCTTAGTCGCCGGGTCCTCCTACGAGCAGTACTTC
.	TRBJ1-1	.	TRBV29-1	CSVLLSENTEAFF	TGCAGCGTCCTATTGTCCGAGAACACTGAAGCTTTCTTT
many	TRBJ2-6	TRBD1	TRBV19	CASSSPPVRDRTGANVLTF	TGTGCCAGTAGTAGCCCCCCCGTCCGGGACAGGACCGGGGCCAACGTCCTGACTTTC
.	TRBJ2-7	TRBD2	TRBV15	CATSRRNSGTSSYEQYF	TGTGCCACCAGCAGACGTAATAGCGGGACAAGCTCCTACGAGCAGTACTTC
.	TRBJ2-4	.	TRBV14	CASSQEITGQGSHLAKNIQYF	TGTGCCAGCAGCCAAGAGATTACGGGGCAGGGGTCCCATCTGGCCAAAAACATTCAGTACTTC
.	TRBJ2-3	TRBD1	TRBV5-1	CARLDRGTDTQYF	TGCGCCAGACTCGACAGGGGAACAGATACGCAGTATTTT
.	TRBJ2-7	TRBD2	TRBV25-1	CASSVHSGSGYNEQYF	TGTGCCAGCAGTGTCCATAGCGGGAGTGGGTACAATGAGCAGTACTTC
.	TRBJ2-7	.	TRBV6-5	CASSRAGSEQYF	TGTGCCAGCAGCAGAGCAGGGTCCGAGCAGTACTTC
few	TRBJ2-1	TRBD2	TRBV5-1	CASSLVTSGRVNEQFF	TGCGCCAGCAGCTTGGTGACTAGCGGGAGGGTCAATGAGCAGTTCTTC
.	TRBJ2-7	TRBD2	TRBV7-2	CASSLTSVAYEQYF	TGTGCCAGCAGCCTAACTAGCGTCGCCTACGAGCAGTACTTC
.	TRBJ2-5	.	TRBV7-8	CASSSEGGSEDEQYF	TGTGCCAGCAGCTCTGAGGGGGGGAGCGAAGATGAGCAGTACTTC
.	TRBJ1-1	TRBD1	TRBV5-1	CASSAPGTGVTEAFF	TGCGCCAGCAGCGCCCCCGGGACAGGGGTCACTGAAGCTTTCTTT
few	TRBJ2-3	TRBD2	TRBV27	CASSLTVGGTTQYF	TGTGCCAGCAGTTTAACGGTGGGGGGGACTACGCAGTATTTT
.	TRBJ1-1	TRBD1	TRBV20-1	CSAMDRGGANTEAFF	TGCAGTGCTATGGACAGGGGGGGAGCGAACACTGAAGCTTTCTTT
.	TRBJ2-2	.	TRBV3-1	CASSQGGAVGELFF	TGTGCCAGCAGCCAAGGTGGAGCGGTCGGGGAGCTGTTTTTT
.	TRBJ2-3	.	TRBV5-1	CASSLPTWGYTDTQYF	TGCGCCAGCAGCTTGCCGACTTGGGGATACACAGATACGCAGTATTTT
.	TRBJ1-5	.	TRBV20-1	CSALRGARPGNQPQHF	TGCAGTGCTCTCCGGGGAGCTCGACCGGGCAATCAGCCCCAGCATTTT
.	TRBJ2-1	TRBD2	TRBV12-3/TRBV12-4	CASSSPPLAEPYNEQFF	TGTGCCAGCAGTTCCCCCCCACTAGCGGAACCCTACAATGAGCAGTTCTTC
.	TRBJ2-7	.	TRBV20-1	CSAPGASDEQYF	TGCAGTGCTCCAGGGGCTAGCGACGAGCAGTACTTC
few	TRBJ1-1	TRBD1	TRBV7-2	CASSLDRGRAFF	TGTGCCAGCAGCCTGGACAGGGGAAGGGCTTTCTTT
.	TRBJ2-3	.	TRBV6-5	CASRGREMHRYAYF	TGTGCCAGCAGGGGTAGAGAGATGCACAGATACGCGTATTTT
once	TRBJ2-5	.	TRBV7-2	CASGSRRETQYF	TGTGCCAGCGGCAGCAGGAGGGAGACCCAGTACTTC
few	TRBJ2-5	.	TRBV6-6	CASSYDRRETQYF	TGTGCCAGCAGTTATGATCGGAGGGAGACCCAGTACTTC
.	TRBJ2-6	.	TRBV29-1	CSVEGWGDGSGANVLTF	TGCAGCGTTGAAGGGTGGGGGGACGGGTCTGGGGCCAACGTCCTGACTTTC